The present entry profiles one TCR beta chain with its context. Its antigen is as yet unknown. The data are from a study of cytomegalovirus exposure and HLA in healthy donors. Study-level points and caveats: Indistinguishability led to the exclusion of some V segments, TRBV6-2 and TRBV6-3 included.

Researchers ran the PCR with 60 Vbeta and 13 Jbeta primers. Assay used: immunoSEQ multiplex PCR; TCRdb lists only in-frame clones, some missing. The data show over 100,000 clones, 70% to 80% seen once. V was trimmed by 0 bases and J by 4 bases, leaving 9 bases between them. The germline CDR1 and CDR2 sequences are SGHDN and FVKESK. This CDR3 spans 15 amino acids. This chain joins TRBV14 and TRBJ1-4; D gene unclear. This TCR was recovered from a woman younger than 35 in good health and CMV-seropositive. Sequencing was carried out using PBMCs. The CDR3 here is CASSQDLGYNEKLFF. The CDR3 DNA is TGTGCCAGCAGCCAAGACCTGGGCTATAATGAAAAACTGTTTTTT.